This T cell receptor beta chain was documented in a study of control samples from healthy donors and cancer patients. Per germline, CDR1 SGHRS and CDR2 YFSETQ. The germline V and J ends were trimmed by 5 bases and 2 bases, with 15 bases remaining between them. The CDR3 runs 15 residues. Assay used: immunoSEQ multiplex PCR; TCRdb lists only in-frame clones, some missing. In the table there are approximately 70,000 clones, 75% to 90% of which are singletons. The sample consisted of blood. The V gene is TRBV5-1, the J gene TRBJ2-3, with D unclear. The sequence came from a man in his fifties or sixties in good health. The CDR3 region is CASSPSGEITDTQYF. For the CDR3, the DNA is TGCGCCAGCAGTCCCTCTGGGGAAATCACAGATACGCAGTATTTT. The full variable domain, in which reference TRBV5-1 and TRBJ2-3 provide the parts outside the CDR3, is KAGVTQTPRYLIKTRGQQVTLSCSPISGHRSVSWYQQTPGQGLQFLFEYFSETQRNKGNFPGRFSGRQFSNSRSEMNVSTLELGDSALYLCASSPSGEITDTQYFGPGTRLTVL.